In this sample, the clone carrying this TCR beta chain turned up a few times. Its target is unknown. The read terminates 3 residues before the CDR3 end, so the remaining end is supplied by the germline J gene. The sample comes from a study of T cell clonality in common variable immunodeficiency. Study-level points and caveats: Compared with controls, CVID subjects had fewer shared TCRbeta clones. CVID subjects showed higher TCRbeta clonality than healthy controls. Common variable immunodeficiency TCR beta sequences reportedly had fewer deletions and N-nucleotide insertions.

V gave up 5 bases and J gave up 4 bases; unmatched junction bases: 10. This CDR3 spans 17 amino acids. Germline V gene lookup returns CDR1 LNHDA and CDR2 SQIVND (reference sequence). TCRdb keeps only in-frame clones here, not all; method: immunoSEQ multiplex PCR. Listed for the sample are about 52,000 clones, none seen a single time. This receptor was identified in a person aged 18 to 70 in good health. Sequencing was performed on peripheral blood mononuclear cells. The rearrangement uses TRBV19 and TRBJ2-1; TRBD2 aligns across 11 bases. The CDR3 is CASSDGATSGNYNEQFF. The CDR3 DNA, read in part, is TGTGCCAGTAGTGATGGTGCGACTAGCGGGAATTACAATGAG.